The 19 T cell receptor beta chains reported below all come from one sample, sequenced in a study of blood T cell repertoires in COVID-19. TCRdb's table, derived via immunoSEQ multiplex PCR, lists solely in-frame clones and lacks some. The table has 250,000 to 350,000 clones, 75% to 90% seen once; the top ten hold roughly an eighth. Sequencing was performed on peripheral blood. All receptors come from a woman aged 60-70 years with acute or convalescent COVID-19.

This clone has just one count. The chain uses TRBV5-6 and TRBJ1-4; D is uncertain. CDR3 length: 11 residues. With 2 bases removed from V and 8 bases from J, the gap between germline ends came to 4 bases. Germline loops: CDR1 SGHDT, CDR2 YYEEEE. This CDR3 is CASSFQEKLFF. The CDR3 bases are TGTGCCAGCAGCTTCCAAGAAAAACTGTTTTTT.

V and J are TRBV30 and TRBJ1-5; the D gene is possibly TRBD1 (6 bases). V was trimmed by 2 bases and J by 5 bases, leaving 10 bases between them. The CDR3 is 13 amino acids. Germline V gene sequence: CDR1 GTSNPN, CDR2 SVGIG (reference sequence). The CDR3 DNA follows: TGTGCCTGGAGTAGGACAGCGGATCAGCCCCAGCATTTT. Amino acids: CAWSRTADQPQHF.

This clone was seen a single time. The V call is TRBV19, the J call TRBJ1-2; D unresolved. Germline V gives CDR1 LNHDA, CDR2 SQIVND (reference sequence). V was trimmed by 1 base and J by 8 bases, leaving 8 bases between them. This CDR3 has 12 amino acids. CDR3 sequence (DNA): TGTGCCAGTAGTATAGGGGCCAGCGGCTACACCTTC. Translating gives CASSIGASGYTF.

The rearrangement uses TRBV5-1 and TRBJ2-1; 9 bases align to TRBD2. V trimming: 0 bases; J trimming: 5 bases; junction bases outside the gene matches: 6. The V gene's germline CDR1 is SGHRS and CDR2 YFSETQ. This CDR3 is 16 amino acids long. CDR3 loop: CASSLARLADDNEQFF. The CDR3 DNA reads TGCGCCAGCAGCTTGGCGAGACTAGCGGATGACAATGAGCAGTTCTTC.

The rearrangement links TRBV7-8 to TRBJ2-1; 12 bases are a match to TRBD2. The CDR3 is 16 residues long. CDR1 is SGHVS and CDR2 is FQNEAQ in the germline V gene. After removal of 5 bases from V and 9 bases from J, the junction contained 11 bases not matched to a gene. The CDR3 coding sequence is TGTGCCAGCAGCGGGCGGACTAGCGGGATATTTGGTGAGCAGTTCTTC. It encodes CASSGRTSGIFGEQFF.

CDR3 region: CASSILANEQFF. The CDR3 nucleotides read TGTGCCAGTAGTATACTAGCGAATGAGCAGTTCTTC. V gene TRBV19 combines with J gene TRBJ2-1; D may be TRBD2 (6 bases). Germline V gene sequence: CDR1 LNHDA, CDR2 SQIVND (reference sequence). V gave up 2 bases and J gave up 7 bases, with 6 bases separating them. This CDR3 is 12 amino acids long.

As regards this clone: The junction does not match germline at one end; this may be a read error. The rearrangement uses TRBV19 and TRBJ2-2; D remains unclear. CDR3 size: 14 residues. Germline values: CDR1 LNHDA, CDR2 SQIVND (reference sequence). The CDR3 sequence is CVSSMRTNTGELFF. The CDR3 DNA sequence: TGTGTCAGTAGTATGAGGACGAACACCGGGGAGCTGTTTTTT.

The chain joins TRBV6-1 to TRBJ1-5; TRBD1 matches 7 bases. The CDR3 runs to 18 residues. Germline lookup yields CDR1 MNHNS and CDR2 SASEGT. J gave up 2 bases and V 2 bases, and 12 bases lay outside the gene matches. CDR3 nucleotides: TGTGCCAGCAGTGAAAGATTGAGTCAGGGGGGCCGCAATCAGCCCCAGCATTTT. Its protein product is CASSERLSQGGRNQPQHF.

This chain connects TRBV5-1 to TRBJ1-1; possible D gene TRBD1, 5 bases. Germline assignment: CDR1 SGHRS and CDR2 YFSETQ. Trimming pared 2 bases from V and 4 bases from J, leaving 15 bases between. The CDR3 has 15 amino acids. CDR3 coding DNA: TGCGCCAGCAGCTTACAAAGGCAGGGAGGCACTGAAGCTTTCTTT. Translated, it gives CASSLQRQGGTEAFF.

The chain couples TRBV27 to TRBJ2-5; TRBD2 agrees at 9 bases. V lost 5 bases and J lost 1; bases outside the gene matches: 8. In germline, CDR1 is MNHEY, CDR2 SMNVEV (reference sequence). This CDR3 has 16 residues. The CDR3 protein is CASSPRLAGSQETQYF. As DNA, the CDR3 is TGTGCCAGCAGTCCTCGCCTAGCGGGGTCCCAAGAGACCCAGTACTTC.

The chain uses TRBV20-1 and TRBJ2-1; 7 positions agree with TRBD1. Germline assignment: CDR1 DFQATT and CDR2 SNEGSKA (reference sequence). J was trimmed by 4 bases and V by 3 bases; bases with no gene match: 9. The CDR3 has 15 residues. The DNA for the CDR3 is TGCAGTGCTAGTCGACAGGGTTTCCCTTACAATGAGCAGTTCTTC. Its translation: CSASRQGFPYNEQFF.

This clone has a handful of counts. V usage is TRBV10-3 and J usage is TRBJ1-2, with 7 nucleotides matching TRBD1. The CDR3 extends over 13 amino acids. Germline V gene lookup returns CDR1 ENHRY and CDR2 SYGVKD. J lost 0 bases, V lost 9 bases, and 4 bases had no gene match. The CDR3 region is CAMGTEANYGYTF. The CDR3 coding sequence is TGTGCCATGGGGACAGAAGCTAACTATGGCTACACCTTC.

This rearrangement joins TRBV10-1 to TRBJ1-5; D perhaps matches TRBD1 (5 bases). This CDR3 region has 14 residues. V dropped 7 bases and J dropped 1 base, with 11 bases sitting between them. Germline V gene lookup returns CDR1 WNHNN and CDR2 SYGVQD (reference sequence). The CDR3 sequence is CASNPQGSNQPQHF. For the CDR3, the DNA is TGCGCCAGCAACCCCCAGGGAAGCAATCAGCCCCAGCATTTT.

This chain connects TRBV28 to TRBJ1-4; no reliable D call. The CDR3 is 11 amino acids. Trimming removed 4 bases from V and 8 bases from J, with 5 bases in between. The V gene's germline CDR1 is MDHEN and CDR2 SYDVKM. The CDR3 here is CASSWAEKLFF. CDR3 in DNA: TGTGCCAGCAGTTGGGCGGAAAAACTGTTTTTT.

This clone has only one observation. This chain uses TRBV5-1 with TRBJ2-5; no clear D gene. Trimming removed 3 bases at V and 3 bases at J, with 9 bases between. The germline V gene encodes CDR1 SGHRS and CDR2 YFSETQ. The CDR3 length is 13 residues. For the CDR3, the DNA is TGCGCCAGCAGCTCGTTGGAGAAAGAGACCCAGTACTTC. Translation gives CASSSLEKETQYF.

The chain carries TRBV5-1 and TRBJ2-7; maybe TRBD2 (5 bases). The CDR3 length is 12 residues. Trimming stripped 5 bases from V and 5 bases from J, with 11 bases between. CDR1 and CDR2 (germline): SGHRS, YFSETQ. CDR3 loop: CASSSLRDEQYF. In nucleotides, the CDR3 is TGCGCCAGCAGTTCTTTGAGGGACGAGCAGTACTTC.

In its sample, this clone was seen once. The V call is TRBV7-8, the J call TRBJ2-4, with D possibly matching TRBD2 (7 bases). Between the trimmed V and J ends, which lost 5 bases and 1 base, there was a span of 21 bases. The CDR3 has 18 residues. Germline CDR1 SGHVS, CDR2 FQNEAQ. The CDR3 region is CASSPRGAGPTAKNIQYF. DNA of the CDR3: TGTGCCAGCAGCCCCCGGGGGGCGGGACCGACCGCCAAAAACATTCAGTACTTC.

CDR3 DNA sequence: TGTGCCAGCAGTCGACTCGACAGGGCAGGGAAGCAGCCCCAGCATTTT. Its translation is CASSRLDRAGKQPQHF. V is TRBV27 and J is TRBJ1-5; TRBD1 aligns across 7 bases. Germline CDR1 and CDR2: MNHEY and SMNVEV (reference sequence). The CDR3 is 16 amino acids. Germline trimming cut 5 bases from V and 7 bases from J; bases unmatched to any gene: 14.

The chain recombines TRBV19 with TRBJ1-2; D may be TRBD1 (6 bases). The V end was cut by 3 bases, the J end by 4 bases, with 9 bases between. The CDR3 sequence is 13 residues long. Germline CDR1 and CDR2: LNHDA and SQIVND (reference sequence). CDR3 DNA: TGTGCCAGTAGTATGTCCAGGGGCTATGGCTACACCTTC. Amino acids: CASSMSRGYGYTF.